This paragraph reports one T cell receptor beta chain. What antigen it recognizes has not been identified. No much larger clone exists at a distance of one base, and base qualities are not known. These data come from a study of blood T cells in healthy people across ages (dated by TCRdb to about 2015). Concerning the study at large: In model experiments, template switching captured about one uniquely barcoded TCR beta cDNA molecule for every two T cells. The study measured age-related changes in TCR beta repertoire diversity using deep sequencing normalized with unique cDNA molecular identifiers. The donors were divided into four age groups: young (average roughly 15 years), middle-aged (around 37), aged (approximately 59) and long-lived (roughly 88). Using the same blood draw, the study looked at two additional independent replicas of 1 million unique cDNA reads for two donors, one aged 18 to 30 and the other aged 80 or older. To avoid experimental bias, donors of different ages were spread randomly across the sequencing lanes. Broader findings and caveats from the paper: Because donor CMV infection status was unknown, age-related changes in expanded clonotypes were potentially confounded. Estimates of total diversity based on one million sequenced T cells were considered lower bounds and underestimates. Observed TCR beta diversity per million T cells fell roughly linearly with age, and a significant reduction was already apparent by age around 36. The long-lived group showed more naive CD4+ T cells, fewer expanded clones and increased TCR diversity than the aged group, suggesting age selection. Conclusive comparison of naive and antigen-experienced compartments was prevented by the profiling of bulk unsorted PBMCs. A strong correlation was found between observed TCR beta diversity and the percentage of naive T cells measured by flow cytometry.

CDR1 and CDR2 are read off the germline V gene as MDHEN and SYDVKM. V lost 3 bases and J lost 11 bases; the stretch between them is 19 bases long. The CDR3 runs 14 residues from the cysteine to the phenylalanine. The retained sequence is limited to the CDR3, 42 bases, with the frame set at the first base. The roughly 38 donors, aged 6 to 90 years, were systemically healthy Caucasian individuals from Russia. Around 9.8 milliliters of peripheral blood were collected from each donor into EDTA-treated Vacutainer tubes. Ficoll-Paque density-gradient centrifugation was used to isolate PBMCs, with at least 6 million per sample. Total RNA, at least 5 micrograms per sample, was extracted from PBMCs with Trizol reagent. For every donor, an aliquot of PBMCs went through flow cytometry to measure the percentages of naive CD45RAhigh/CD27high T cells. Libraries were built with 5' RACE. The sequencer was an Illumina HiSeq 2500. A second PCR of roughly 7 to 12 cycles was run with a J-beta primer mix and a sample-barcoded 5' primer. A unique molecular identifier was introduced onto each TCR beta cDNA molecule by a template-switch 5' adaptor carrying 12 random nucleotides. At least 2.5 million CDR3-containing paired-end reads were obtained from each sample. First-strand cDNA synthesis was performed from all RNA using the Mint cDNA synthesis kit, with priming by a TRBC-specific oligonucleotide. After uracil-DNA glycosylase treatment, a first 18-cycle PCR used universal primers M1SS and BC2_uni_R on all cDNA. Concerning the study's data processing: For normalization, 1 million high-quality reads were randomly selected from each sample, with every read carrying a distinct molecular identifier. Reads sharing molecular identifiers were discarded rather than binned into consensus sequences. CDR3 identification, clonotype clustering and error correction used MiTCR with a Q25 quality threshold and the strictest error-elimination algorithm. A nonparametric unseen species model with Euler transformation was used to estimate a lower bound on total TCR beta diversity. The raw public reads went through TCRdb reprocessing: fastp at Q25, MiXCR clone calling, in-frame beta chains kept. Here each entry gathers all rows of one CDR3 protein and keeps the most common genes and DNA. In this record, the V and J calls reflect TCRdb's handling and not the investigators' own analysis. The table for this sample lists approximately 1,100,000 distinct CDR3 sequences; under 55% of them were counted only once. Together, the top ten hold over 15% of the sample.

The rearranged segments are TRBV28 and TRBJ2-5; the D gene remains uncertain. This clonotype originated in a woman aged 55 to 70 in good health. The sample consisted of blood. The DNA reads TGTGCCAGCAGTTTCTCATCGAACTCCTACAAGCAGTACTTC. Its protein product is CASSFSSNSYKQYF.